These 32 T cell receptor beta chains were all obtained from the same sample, sequenced in a study of shared clonotypes between healthy human individuals. Assay: immunoSEQ multiplex PCR; the TCRdb copy retains only in-frame clones and omits some. This sample yields 2 million to 2.5 million clones, of which approximately 95% are seen a single time; 0.39% belongs to the top ten. The sequencing input was naive CD4+ T cells from PBMCs. Subset given: CD45RA+ positively selected. The source of these receptors is a man aged 18-30 years in good health. Some clones in this sample may be carry-over from other donors' samples.

V gene TRBV10-3 combines with J gene TRBJ1-5; TRBD1 aligns across 7 bases. This CDR3 contains 15 residues. Germline-derived CDR1 and CDR2 are ENHRY and SYGVKD. V dropped 3 bases and J dropped 3; count of bases not matched to a gene: 5. The CDR3 coding sequence is TGTGCCATCAGTGACTGGGACAGTCCCAATCAGCCCCAGCATTTT. Its translation is CAISDWDSPNQPQHF.

The V gene is TRBV7-2, the J gene TRBJ2-2; D ambiguous. Germline values: CDR1 SGHTA, CDR2 FQGNSA. The ends were cut back, 1 base at V and 5 bases at J, with 8 bases in the middle. The CDR3 runs to 14 residues. DNA of the CDR3: TGTGCCAGCAGCTTAGAGGACGGGACCGGGGAGCTGTTTTTT. Its translation is CASSLEDGTGELFF.

The V and J genes are TRBV4-1 and TRBJ2-3; D not certain. This CDR3 contains 14 residues. Between the trimmed V and J ends, which lost 2 bases and 0 bases, there was a span of 6 bases. The germline V gene encodes CDR1 MGHRA and CDR2 YSYEKL. The CDR3 spells CASSQKSSTDTQYF. The CDR3 DNA reads TGCGCCAGCAGCCAAAAGAGTAGCACAGATACGCAGTATTTT.

The V gene is TRBV12-2, the J gene TRBJ2-7. TRBV12-2 constitutes a pseudogene. The length of the CDR3 is 10 residues. The CDR3 region has the DNA TGTGCAAGTCGAATGGGCGAGCAGTACTTC. Translating it yields CASRMGEQYF.

This rearrangement joins TRBV7-2 to TRBJ2-2, with 8 bases matching TRBD2. The V and J ends lost 5 bases and 0 bases, in that order; junction bases with no gene match: 5. The CDR3 consists of 16 residues. The germline V gene has CDR1 SGHTA and CDR2 FQGNSA. The CDR3 nucleotides are TGTGCCAGCAGCCCGAAACTAGCGGCGAACACCGGGGAGCTGTTTTTT. It encodes CASSPKLAANTGELFF.

This clone appeared a single time. Other DNA sequences in the same sample also yield this CDR3. CDR3 sequence: CASSLVGLADNEQFF. In nucleotides, the CDR3 is TGTGCCAGCAGCTTAGTAGGCCTAGCGGACAATGAGCAGTTCTTC. The V call is TRBV7-9, the J call TRBJ2-1, with 7 nucleotides matching TRBD2. This CDR3 has 15 amino acids. The junction had 5 bases not matched to a gene; V was cut back by 1 base and J by 5 bases. Looked up from germline, CDR1 is SEHNR and CDR2 is FQNEAQ (reference sequence).

The chain employs TRBV7-6 and TRBJ2-7, with 7 positions matching TRBD2. V lost 4 bases and J lost 0; bases outside the gene matches: 9. The CDR3 has 16 residues. Germline-derived CDR1 and CDR2 are SGHVS and FNYEAQ. Here the CDR3 reads CASSSLREGPSYEQYF. In DNA form, the CDR3 reads TGTGCCAGCAGCTCCCTGAGGGAGGGACCCTCCTACGAGCAGTACTTC.

This rearrangement joins TRBV28 to TRBJ1-2, with TRBD1 as a possible D gene (5 bases). The CDR3 contains 11 residues. Trimming took 8 bases from V and 4 from J, leaving 8 bases between them. CDR1 and CDR2 (germline): MDHEN, SYDVKM. The CDR3 here is CASGAFYGYTF. CDR3 DNA sequence: TGTGCCAGCGGGGCTTTCTATGGCTACACCTTC.

This clone was seen a handful of times. The chain uses TRBV12-5 and TRBJ1-1; D is unclear. Germline CDR1 LGHNT, CDR2 FRNRAP. Trimming stripped 2 bases from V and 4 bases from J, with 11 bases between. CDR3 length equals 14 residues. Written as DNA, the CDR3 is TGTGCTAGTGGTTTGCGGACGGGGAGCACTGAAGCTTTCTTT. Protein: CASGLRTGSTEAFF.

V gene TRBV10-3 combines with J gene TRBJ1-1; D is unresolved. The V gene lost 0 bases and the J gene lost 2 bases, with 10 bases spanning the gap. The germline V gene has CDR1 ENHRY and CDR2 SYGVKD. The CDR3 has 15 residues. In DNA, the CDR3 is TGTGCCATCAGTGAGTCCGTACCGATTAACACTGAAGCTTTCTTT. Protein: CAISESVPINTEAFF.

Written as DNA, the CDR3 is TGCAGCGTTGGCCTAGCGGGAATTGTAGATACGCAGTATTTT. The encoded protein is CSVGLAGIVDTQYF. The chain joins TRBV29-1 to TRBJ2-3, with 9 bases aligning to TRBD2. V dropped 4 bases and J dropped 5; count of bases not matched to a gene: 7. The CDR3 runs to 14 residues. CDR1 and CDR2 from the germline V gene are SQVTM and ANQGSEA.

Concerning this clone itself: The junction differs from germline at one of its ends, possibly a read error. The V call is TRBV28, the J call TRBJ1-5; no firm D call. Germline assignment: CDR1 MDHEN and CDR2 SYDVKM. This CDR3 region has 12 residues. CDR3 amino acids: CASSPSSQPQHF. CDR3 DNA sequence: TGTGCCAGCAGTCCCAGCAGTCAGCCCCAGCATTTT.

The chain links TRBV5-1 to TRBJ1-1; no definite D call. Germline CDR1 reads SGHRS; CDR2 reads YFSETQ. This CDR3 region has 14 residues. V was shortened by 0 bases and J by 6 bases, with 12 bases between the two germline ends. The CDR3 loop reads CASSLVGRPAEAFF. CDR3 in DNA: TGCGCCAGCAGCTTGGTAGGGCGCCCCGCTGAAGCTTTCTTT.

This clone was picked up a small number of times. This sequence joins TRBV7-2 and TRBJ1-1; the D is unclear. The CDR3 runs 15 residues. Germline CDR1 and CDR2: SGHTA and FQGNSA. Trimming stripped 1 base from V and 2 bases from J, with 11 bases between. CDR3 sequence reads: CASSLEGQANTEAFF. CDR3 DNA sequence: TGTGCCAGCAGCTTAGAAGGGCAGGCTAACACTGAAGCTTTCTTT.

The chain has TRBV5-1 and TRBJ2-1, with 8 positions matching TRBD2. The length of the CDR3 is 14 residues. Looked up from germline, CDR1 is SGHRS and CDR2 is YFSETQ. J gave up 8 bases and V 0 bases, and 4 bases lay outside the gene matches. CDR3 residues: CASSLAGRADEQFF. CDR3 nucleotides: TGCGCCAGCAGCTTGGCCGGGAGGGCCGATGAGCAGTTCTTC.

The chain uses TRBV27 and TRBJ2-2; maybe TRBD1 (6 bases). Germline assignment: CDR1 MNHEY and CDR2 SMNVEV (reference sequence). This CDR3 has 14 amino acids. V lost 4 bases, J lost 6 bases, and 12 bases lay in between. This CDR3 is CASSSLKGAGELFF. CDR3 in DNA: TGTGCCAGCAGTTCTTTAAAGGGGGCCGGGGAGCTGTTTTTT.

Remarks on this clone: Other DNA sequences in the same sample also yield this CDR3. The chain employs TRBV7-9 and TRBJ1-4, with 10 positions matching TRBD1. The J segment lost 8 bases and the V segment lost 4 bases, leaving 4 bases of the junction unmatched. Germline loops: CDR1 SEHNR, CDR2 FQNEAQ (reference sequence). The CDR3 spans 14 residues. CDR3 loop: CASSSGTGDEKLFF. The CDR3 DNA is TGTGCCAGCAGCTCCGGGACAGGGGACGAAAAACTGTTTTTT.

This chain uses TRBV5-1 with TRBJ2-1, with a weak D call TRBD2 (6 bases). Trimming took 5 bases from V and 2 from J, leaving 14 bases between them. The CDR3 has 15 amino acids. CDR1 and CDR2 from the germline V gene are SGHRS and YFSETQ. The CDR3 spells CASSRSGEAYNEQFF. The CDR3 DNA sequence: TGCGCCAGCAGTCGGTCGGGGGAGGCCTACAATGAGCAGTTCTTC.

The V gene is TRBV5-1, the J gene TRBJ2-3; tentatively, D is TRBD2 (6 bases). There are 16 residues in the CDR3. Germline CDR1 is SGHRS and CDR2 is YFSETQ. V shed 3 bases and J shed 4 bases, with 18 bases lying between them. In nucleotides, the CDR3 is TGCGCCAGCAGCTCACAGGACGGGAGAGGGGCAGATACGCAGTATTTT. Its protein is CASSSQDGRGADTQYF.

Note on this clone: This same CDR3 is encoded by further DNA sequences in the sample. The gene calls are TRBV6-5 and TRBJ2-7, with unresolved D. Trimming left V 6 bases short and J 1 base short, with 10 bases between. This CDR3 has 13 residues. Germline-derived CDR1 and CDR2 are MNHEY and SVGAGI. The CDR3 region has the DNA TGTGCCAGCAGAACGGGTGCGTCCTACGAGCAGTACTTC. Translating gives CASRTGASYEQYF.

The rearrangement links TRBV30 to TRBJ2-5, with D perhaps TRBD1 (7 bases). There are 14 residues in the CDR3. Germline CDR1 GTSNPN, CDR2 SVGIG (reference sequence). The V gene lost 3 bases and the J gene lost 5 bases, with 16 bases spanning the gap. The CDR3 DNA reads as TGTGCCTGGAGGGAGGGGGCTCATGGTGAGACCCAGTACTTC. Amino acids: CAWREGAHGETQYF.

This chain links TRBV6-5 with TRBJ2-7; the D gene could be TRBD1 or TRBD2 (5 bases each). The germline gives CDR1 MNHEY, CDR2 SVGAGI. The CDR3 is 15 residues long. V was clipped by 8 bases and J by 2 bases, with 19 bases between them. CDR3 sequence: CASRRGRDGPYEQYF. The CDR3 coding sequence is TGTGCCAGCCGACGGGGCCGGGACGGGCCCTACGAGCAGTACTTC.

This sequence joins TRBV27 and TRBJ2-1; 7 bases are shared with TRBD2. CDR1 is MNHEY, CDR2 SMNVEV, per germline (reference sequence). The CDR3 loop spans 16 amino acids. Germline trimming cut 2 bases from V and 9 bases from J; bases unmatched to any gene: 13. The CDR3 protein is CASSLRAGLGGGEQFF. Here the CDR3 DNA reads TGTGCCAGCAGTTTACGGGCTGGACTAGGTGGCGGTGAGCAGTTCTTC.

This chain connects TRBV5-1 to TRBJ2-7, with 7 bases fitting TRBD2. Germline V gene sequence: CDR1 SGHRS, CDR2 YFSETQ. The J segment lost 1 base and the V segment lost 2 bases, leaving 9 bases of the junction unmatched. The CDR3 is made up of 16 amino acids. CDR3 region: CASSFGLADDSYEQYF. DNA for the CDR3: TGCGCCAGCAGCTTCGGGCTAGCGGATGATTCCTACGAGCAGTACTTC.

V and J are TRBV27 and TRBJ2-5; D gene uncertain. This CDR3 comprises 12 residues. From germline, CDR1 is MNHEY and CDR2 SMNVEV (reference sequence). Deletions cut 6 bases from V and 1 base from J, with 6 bases between. CDR3 protein: CASSRPQETQYF. CDR3 in DNA: TGTGCCAGCAGCCGCCCCCAAGAGACCCAGTACTTC.

The gene calls are TRBV11-2 and TRBJ2-2; 13 nucleotides agree with TRBD2. Germline V gene sequence: CDR1 SGHAT, CDR2 FQNNGV. CDR3 length: 19 residues. V trimming: 5 bases; J trimming: 4 bases; junction bases outside the gene matches: 13. CDR3 sequence: CASSPMGTSGTLGTGELFF. The CDR3 DNA reads as TGTGCCAGCAGCCCCATGGGGACTAGCGGGACTTTAGGCACCGGGGAGCTGTTTTTT.

V is TRBV9 and J is TRBJ1-3, with 9 positions matching TRBD1. Germline V gives CDR1 SGDLS, CDR2 YYNGEE. The CDR3 spans 15 residues. The V and J ends lost 4 bases and 2 bases, in that order; junction bases with no gene match: 4. CDR3 amino acids: CASSLQGATGNTIYF. CDR3 coding DNA: TGTGCCAGCAGCCTACAGGGGGCAACTGGAAACACCATATATTTT.

J is TRBJ2-3 and V is TRBV11-3; no definite D call. Germline assignment: CDR1 SGHNT and CDR2 YENEEA. This CDR3 is 12 amino acids long. Trimming removed 5 bases from V and 6 bases from J, with 9 bases in between. CDR3 loop: CASSRYGDTQYF. In nucleotides, the CDR3 is TGTGCCAGCAGCCGGTACGGGGATACGCAGTATTTT.

V gene TRBV9 combines with J gene TRBJ1-2, with 7 nucleotides matching TRBD1. Germline loops: CDR1 SGDLS, CDR2 YYNGEE. Germline trimming cut 0 bases from V and 4 bases from J; bases unmatched to any gene: 6. The CDR3 has 15 amino acids. CDR3 in amino acids: CASSVEGGDVYGYTF. Here the CDR3 DNA reads TGTGCCAGCAGCGTAGAAGGGGGCGATGTCTATGGCTACACCTTC.

The chain combines TRBV12-2 with TRBJ2-7; no DNA check was done on the table's D call, TRBD2. TRBV12-2 is tagged as a pseudogene. This CDR3 is built from 11 residues. The CDR3 DNA is TGTGCAAGCCCCGAGGGCCACGAGCAGTACTTC. It is translated as CASPEGHEQYF.

The chain employs TRBV1 and TRBJ2-1; the table calls TRBD1, which could not be checked here. TRBV1 is shown as a pseudogene. The CDR3 is 14 amino acids. In DNA, the CDR3 is TGCACCAGCCCCCAGGGACAGACCTACAATGAGCAGTTCTTC. Amino acids: CTSPQGQTYNEQFF.

The chain uses TRBV28 and TRBJ1-2; D ambiguous. Germline CDR1 MDHEN, CDR2 SYDVKM. The CDR3 spans 12 residues. Trimming removed 4 bases from V and 8 bases from J, with 11 bases in between. The CDR3 spells CASSYTTGGYTF. The CDR3 bases are TGTGCCAGCAGTTATACGACGGGCGGCTACACCTTC.